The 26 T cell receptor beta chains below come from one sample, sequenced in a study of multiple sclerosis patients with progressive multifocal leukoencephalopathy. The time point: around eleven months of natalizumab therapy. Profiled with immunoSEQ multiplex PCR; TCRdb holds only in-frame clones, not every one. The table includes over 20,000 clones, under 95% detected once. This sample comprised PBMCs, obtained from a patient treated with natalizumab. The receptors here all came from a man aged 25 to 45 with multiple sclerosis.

DNA of the CDR3: TGTGCCAGTAGCCACACCGTCCGGACCGGCGGTTTCGGCTACACCTTC. Protein sequence: CASSHTVRTGGFGYTF. The V call is TRBV19, the J call TRBJ1-2; D gene unclear. Germline CDR1 LNHDA, CDR2 SQIVND (reference sequence). Trimming removed 6 bases from V and 8 bases from J, with 25 bases in between. The CDR3 spans 16 residues.

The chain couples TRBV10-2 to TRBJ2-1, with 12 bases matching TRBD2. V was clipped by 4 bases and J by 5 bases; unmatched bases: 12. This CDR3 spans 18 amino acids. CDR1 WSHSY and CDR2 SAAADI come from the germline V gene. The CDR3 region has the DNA TGCGCCAGCAGTGGGGGGGGACTAGCGGGTCCTGGGGACAATGAGCAGTTCTTC. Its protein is CASSGGGLAGPGDNEQFF.

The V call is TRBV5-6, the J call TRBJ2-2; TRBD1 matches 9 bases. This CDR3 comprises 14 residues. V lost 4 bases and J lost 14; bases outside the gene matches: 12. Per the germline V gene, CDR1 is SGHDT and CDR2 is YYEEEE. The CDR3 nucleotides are TGTGCCAGCAGCCCTAACTTGGGACAGGGACTTCTGTTTTTT. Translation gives CASSPNLGQGLLFF.

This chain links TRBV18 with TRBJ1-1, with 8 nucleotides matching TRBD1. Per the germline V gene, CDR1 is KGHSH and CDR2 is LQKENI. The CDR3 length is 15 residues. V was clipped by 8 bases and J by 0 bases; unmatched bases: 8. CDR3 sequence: CASTGRQGLNTEAFF. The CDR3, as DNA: TGTGCCAGCACCGGAAGACAGGGGCTGAACACTGAAGCTTTCTTT.

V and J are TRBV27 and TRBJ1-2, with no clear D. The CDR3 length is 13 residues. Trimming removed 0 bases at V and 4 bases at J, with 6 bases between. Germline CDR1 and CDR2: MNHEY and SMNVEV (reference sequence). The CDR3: CASSLSSGYGYTF. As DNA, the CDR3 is TGTGCCAGCAGTTTATCGTCCGGCTATGGCTACACCTTC.

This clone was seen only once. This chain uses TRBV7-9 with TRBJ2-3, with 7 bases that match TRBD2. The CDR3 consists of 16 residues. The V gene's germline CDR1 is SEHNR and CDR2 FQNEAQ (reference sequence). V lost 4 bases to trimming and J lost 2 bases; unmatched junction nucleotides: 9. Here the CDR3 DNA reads TGTGCCAGCAGCTCCGGTGGGGGGGGGAACACAGATACGCAGTATTTT. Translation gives CASSSGGGGNTDTQYF.

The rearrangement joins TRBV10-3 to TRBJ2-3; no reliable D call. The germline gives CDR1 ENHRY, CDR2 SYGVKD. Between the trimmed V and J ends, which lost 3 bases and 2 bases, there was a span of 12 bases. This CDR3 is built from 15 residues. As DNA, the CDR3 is TGTGCCATCAGTGATGTCGGCGGAAACACAGATACGCAGTATTTT. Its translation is CAISDVGGNTDTQYF.

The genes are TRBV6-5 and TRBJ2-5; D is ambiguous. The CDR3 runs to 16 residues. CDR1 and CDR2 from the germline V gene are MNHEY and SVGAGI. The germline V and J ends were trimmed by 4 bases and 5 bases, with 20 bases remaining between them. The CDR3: CASSSDLISGRETQYF. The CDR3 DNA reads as TGTGCCAGCAGTTCAGATCTTATTAGTGGGCGGGAGACCCAGTACTTC.

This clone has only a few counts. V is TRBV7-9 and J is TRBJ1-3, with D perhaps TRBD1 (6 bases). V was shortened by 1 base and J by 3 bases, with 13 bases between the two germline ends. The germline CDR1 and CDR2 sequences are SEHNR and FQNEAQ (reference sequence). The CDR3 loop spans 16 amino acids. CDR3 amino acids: CASSLGGGRDGNTIYF. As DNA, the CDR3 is TGTGCCAGCAGCTTAGGAGGGGGGCGAGATGGAAACACCATATATTTT. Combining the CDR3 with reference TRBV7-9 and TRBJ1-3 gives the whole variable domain DTGVSQNPRHKITKRGQNVTFRCDPISEHNRLYWYRQTLGQGPEFLTYFQNEAQLEKSRLLSDRFSAERPKGSFSTLEIQRTEQGDSAMYLCASSLGGGRDGNTIYFGEGSWLTVV.

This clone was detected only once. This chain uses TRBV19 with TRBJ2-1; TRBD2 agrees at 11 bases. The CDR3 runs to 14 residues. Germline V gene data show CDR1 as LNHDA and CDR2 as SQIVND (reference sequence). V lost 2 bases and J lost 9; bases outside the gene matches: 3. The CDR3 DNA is TGTGCCAGTAGTATACTCCTAGCGGGAGGTGAGCAGTTCTTC. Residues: CASSILLAGGEQFF.

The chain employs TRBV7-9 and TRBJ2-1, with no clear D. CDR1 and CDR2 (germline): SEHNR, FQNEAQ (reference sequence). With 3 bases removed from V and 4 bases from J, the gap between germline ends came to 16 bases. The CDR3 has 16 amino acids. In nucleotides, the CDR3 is TGTGCCAGCAGCTTCCGTGGGCTGGAACCGTACAATGAGCAGTTCTTC. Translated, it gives CASSFRGLEPYNEQFF.

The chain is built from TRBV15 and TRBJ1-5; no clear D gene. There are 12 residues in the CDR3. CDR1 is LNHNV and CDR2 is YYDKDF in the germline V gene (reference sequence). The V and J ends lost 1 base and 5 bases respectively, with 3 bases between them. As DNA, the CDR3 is TGTGCCACCAGCAGAGTTGATCAGCCCCAGCATTTT. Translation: CATSRVDQPQHF.

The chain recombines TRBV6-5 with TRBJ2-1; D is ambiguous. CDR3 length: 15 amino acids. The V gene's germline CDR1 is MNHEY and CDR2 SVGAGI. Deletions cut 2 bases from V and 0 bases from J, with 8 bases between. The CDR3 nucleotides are TGTGCCAGCAGTTACCAGATGAGCTCCTACAATGAGCAGTTCTTC. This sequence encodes CASSYQMSSYNEQFF.

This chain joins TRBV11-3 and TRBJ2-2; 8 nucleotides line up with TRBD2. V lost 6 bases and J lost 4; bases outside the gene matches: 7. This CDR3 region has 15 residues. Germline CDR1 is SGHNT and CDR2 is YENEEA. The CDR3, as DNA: TGTGCCAGCAGTTACCTTAGCGGGATCACCGGGGAGCTGTTTTTT. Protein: CASSYLSGITGELFF.

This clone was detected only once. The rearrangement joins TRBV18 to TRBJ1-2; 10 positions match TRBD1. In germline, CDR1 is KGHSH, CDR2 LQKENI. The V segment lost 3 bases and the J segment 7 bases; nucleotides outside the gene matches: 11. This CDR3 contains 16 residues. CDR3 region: CASSPSIGTGELGYTF. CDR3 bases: TGTGCCAGCTCACCCTCAATAGGGACAGGGGAGCTTGGCTACACCTTC.

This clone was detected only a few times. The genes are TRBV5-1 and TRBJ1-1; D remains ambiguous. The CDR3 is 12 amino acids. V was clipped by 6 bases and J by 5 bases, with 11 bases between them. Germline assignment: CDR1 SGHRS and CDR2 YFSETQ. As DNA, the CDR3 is TGCGCCAGCAAGGGTTACGGAACTGAAGCTTTCTTT. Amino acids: CASKGYGTEAFF.

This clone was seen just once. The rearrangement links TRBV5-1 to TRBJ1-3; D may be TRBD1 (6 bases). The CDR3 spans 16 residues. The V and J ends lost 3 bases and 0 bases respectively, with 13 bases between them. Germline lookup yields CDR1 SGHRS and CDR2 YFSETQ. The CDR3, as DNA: TGCGCCAGCAGCTCCCGGGACATTAACTCTGGAAACACCATATATTTT. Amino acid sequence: CASSSRDINSGNTIYF.

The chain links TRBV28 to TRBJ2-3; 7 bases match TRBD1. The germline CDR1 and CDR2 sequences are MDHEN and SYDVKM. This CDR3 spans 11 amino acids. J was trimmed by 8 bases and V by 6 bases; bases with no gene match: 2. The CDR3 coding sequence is TGTGCCAGCAGAGAGGGGGCTACGCAGTATTTT. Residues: CASREGATQYF. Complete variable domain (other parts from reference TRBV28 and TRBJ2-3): DVKVTQSSRYLVKRTGEKVFLECVQDMDHENMFWYRQDPGLGLRLIYFSYDVKMKEKGDIPEGYSVSREKKERFSLILESASTNQTSMYLCASREGATQYFGPGTRLTVL.

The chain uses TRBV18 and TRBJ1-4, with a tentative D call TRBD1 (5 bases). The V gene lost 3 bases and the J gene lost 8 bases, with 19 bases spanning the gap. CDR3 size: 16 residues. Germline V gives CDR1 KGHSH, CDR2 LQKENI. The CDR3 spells CASSPSNRIQGEKLFF. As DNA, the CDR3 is TGTGCCAGCTCACCCTCCAACAGGATCCAAGGCGAAAAACTGTTTTTT.

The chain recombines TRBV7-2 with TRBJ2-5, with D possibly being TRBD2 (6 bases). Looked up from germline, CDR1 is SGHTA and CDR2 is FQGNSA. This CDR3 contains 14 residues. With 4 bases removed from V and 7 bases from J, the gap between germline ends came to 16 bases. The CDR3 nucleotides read TGTGCCAGCAGCTCCGGGGGACTTGGGCGGACCCAGTACTTC. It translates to CASSSGGLGRTQYF.

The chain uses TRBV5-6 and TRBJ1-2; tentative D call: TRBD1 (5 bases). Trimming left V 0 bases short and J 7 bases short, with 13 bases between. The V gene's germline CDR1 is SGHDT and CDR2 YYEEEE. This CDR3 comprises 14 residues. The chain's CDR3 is CASSLGQLSSGYTF. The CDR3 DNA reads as TGTGCCAGCAGCTTGGGACAGCTCTCATCTGGCTACACCTTC.

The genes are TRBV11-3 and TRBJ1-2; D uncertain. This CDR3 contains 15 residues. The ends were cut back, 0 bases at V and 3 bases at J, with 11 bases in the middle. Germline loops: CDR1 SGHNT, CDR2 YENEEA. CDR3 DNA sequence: TGTGCCAGCAGCTTAGATTCCGATAAATACTATGGCTACACCTTC. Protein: CASSLDSDKYYGYTF.

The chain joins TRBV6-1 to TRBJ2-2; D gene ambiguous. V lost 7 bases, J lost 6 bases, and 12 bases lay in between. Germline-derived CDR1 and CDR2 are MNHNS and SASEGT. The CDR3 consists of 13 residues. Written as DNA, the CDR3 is TGTGCCAGCAACGCACTTGGCCCCGGGGAGCTGTTTTTT. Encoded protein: CASNALGPGELFF.

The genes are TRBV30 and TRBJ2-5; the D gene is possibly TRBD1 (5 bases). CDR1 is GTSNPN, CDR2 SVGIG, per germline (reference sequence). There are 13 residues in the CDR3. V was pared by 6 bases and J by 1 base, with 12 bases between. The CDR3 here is CACALRGQETQYF. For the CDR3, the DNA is TGTGCCTGTGCCCTAAGGGGCCAAGAGACCCAGTACTTC.

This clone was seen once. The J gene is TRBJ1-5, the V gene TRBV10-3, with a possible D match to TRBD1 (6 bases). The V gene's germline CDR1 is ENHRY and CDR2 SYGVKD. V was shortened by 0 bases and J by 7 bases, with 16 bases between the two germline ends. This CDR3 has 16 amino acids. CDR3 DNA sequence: TGTGCCATCAGTGAGTCCCGGCAGGGCAGGGGCCAGCCCCAGCATTTT. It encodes CAISESRQGRGQPQHF.

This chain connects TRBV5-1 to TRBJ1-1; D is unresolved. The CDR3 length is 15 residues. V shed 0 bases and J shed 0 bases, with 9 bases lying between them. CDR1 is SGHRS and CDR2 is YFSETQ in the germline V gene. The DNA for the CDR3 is TGCGCCAGCAGCTTGGTTCAGTGTATGAACACTGAAGCTTTCTTT. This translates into CASSLVQCMNTEAFF.